This T cell receptor beta chain is drawn from a study of cytomegalovirus exposure and HLA in healthy donors. At the level of the study: A later analysis reported the 100 to 150 validation repertoires used the same platform as the 550 to 700 first-cohort repertoires. Study findings and constraints: While the bulk of TCR sequences proved rare, some public TCRs turned up in many donors. Confirmation was obtained in vitro that three CMV-associated chains are specific for CMV antigens.

Separate from the roughly 670-subject first cohort, the roughly 120-subject validation cohort was the one that the donors belonged to. Turning to this clone: The target antigen is unknown.

Clones were read by immunoSEQ multiplex PCR, and TCRdb kept only the in-frame ones, dropping some. The sample lists some 130,000 clones, around four fifths occurring once. Germline CDR1 SGHRS, CDR2 YFSETQ. The CDR3 runs to 16 residues. V lost 0 bases, J lost 2 bases, and 12 bases lay in between. The chain combines TRBV5-1 with TRBJ2-1; D not resolved. The sequenced material came from PBMCs. This receptor was identified in a man aged 25 to 45 in good health and CMV-seropositive. The CDR3 DNA reads as TGCGCCAGCAGCTTGGGTCTTACCCGGGCCTACAATGAGCAGTTCTTC. This encodes CASSLGLTRAYNEQFF.